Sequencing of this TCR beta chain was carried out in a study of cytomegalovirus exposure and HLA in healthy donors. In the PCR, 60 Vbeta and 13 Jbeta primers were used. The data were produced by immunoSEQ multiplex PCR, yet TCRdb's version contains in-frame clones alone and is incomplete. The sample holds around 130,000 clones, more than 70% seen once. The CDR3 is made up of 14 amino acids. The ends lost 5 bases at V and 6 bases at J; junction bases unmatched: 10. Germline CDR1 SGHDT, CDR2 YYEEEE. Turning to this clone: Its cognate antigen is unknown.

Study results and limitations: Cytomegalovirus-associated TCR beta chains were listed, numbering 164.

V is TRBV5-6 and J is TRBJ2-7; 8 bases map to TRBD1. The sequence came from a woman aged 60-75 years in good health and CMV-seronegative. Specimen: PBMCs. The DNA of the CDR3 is TGTGCCAGCAGACCGGGCGGACAGGGCGGCGAGCAGTACTTC. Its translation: CASRPGGQGGEQYF.